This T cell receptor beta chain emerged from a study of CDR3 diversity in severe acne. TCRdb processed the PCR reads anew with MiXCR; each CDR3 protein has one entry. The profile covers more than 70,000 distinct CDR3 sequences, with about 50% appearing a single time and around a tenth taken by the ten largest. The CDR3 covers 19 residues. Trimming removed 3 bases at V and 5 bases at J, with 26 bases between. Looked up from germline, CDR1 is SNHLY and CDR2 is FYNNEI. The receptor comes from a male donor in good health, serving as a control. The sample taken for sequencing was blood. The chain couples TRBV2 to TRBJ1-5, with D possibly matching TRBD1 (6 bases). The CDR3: CASSDPQGGAGDRDQPQHF. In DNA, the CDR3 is TGTGCCAGCAGTGACCCTCAGGGTGGGGCAGGGGATCGGGATCAGCCCCAGCATTTT.